The 28 T cell receptor beta chains listed next were all sequenced from one sample in a study of blood T cell repertoires in COVID-19. Sequenced by immunoSEQ multiplex PCR; TCRdb stores in-frame clones only, minus some. The sample records 120,000 or so clones, 65% to 90% being singletons. Sequencing used peripheral blood. These receptors were collected from a man older than 75 with active or convalescent COVID-19.

This rearrangement joins TRBV18 to TRBJ1-2; TRBD1 aligns across 7 bases. V lost 0 bases and J lost 2; bases outside the gene matches: 6. The germline CDR1 and CDR2 sequences are KGHSH and LQKENI. The length of the CDR3 is 16 residues. The CDR3, as DNA: TGTGCCAGCTCACCACCGGGGGTACAGGGGAACTATGGCTACACCTTC. Its translation is CASSPPGVQGNYGYTF.

The V call is TRBV19, the J call TRBJ1-4; D may be TRBD1 (5 bases). Trimming took off 6 bases at V and 6 bases at J, with 11 bases between the two ends. The CDR3 totals 13 residues. Germline V gene data show CDR1 as LNHDA and CDR2 as SQIVND (reference sequence). Here the CDR3 DNA reads TGTGCCAGTAGAGGACAAGTGGATGAAAAACTGTTTTTT. The encoded protein is CASRGQVDEKLFF.

Here the CDR3 DNA reads TGTGCCAGCAGTGGCCGAACAGGGGCCATCGCAACTAATGAAAAACTGTTTTTT. Its protein product is CASSGRTGAIATNEKLFF. V and J are TRBV6-1 and TRBJ1-4, with 7 bases matching TRBD1. Germline CDR1 is MNHNS and CDR2 is SASEGT. The CDR3 extends over 18 amino acids. With V trimmed by 4 bases and J by 0 bases, 11 bases remained unmatched.

The chain links TRBV19 to TRBJ1-4; D uncertain. CDR3 length equals 16 residues. The V gene's germline CDR1 is LNHDA and CDR2 SQIVND (reference sequence). The germline V and J ends were trimmed by 3 bases and 4 bases, with 15 bases remaining between them. In nucleotides, the CDR3 is TGTGCCAGTAGTATCGACGGAGGATCCGGTAATGAAAAACTGTTTTTT. Its translation: CASSIDGGSGNEKLFF.

V gene TRBV5-8 combines with J gene TRBJ1-5; TRBD1 might be the D (5 bases). Germline CDR1 SGHTS, CDR2 YDEGEE. The CDR3 is 18 residues long. V gave up 0 bases and J gave up 1 base, with 17 bases separating them. CDR3 nucleotides: TGTGCCAGCAGCTTGGGCCGGGGAGTACGGGGGAGCAATCAGCCCCAGCATTTT. It translates to CASSLGRGVRGSNQPQHF.

The rearrangement joins TRBV19 to TRBJ1-1; 7 bases align to TRBD1. Germline CDR1 reads LNHDA; CDR2 reads SQIVND (reference sequence). Germline trimming cut 5 bases from V and 6 bases from J; bases unmatched to any gene: 9. CDR3 size: 14 residues. In DNA form, the CDR3 reads TGTGCCAGTAGTTCTGGAGGGGGCGTACCTGAAGCTTTCTTT. Its protein product is CASSSGGGVPEAFF.

This chain connects TRBV5-1 to TRBJ2-7, with a tentative D call TRBD1 (5 bases). Germline assignment: CDR1 SGHRS and CDR2 YFSETQ. The CDR3 runs to 14 residues. V lost 0 bases to trimming and J lost 3 bases, with 10 bases between them. The CDR3 DNA reads as TGCGCCAGCAGCTTGGCCCAGGGATTCTACGAGCAGTACTTC. Translated, it gives CASSLAQGFYEQYF.

This clone occurred a few times. The chain combines TRBV18 with TRBJ2-7; 8 nucleotides agree with TRBD1. V shed 9 bases and J 0 bases; nucleotides not matched to a gene: 7. Germline V CDR1 and CDR2: KGHSH, LQKENI. The CDR3 totals 14 residues. The CDR3: CASSGDRRSYEQYF. The CDR3, as DNA: TGTGCCAGTTCAGGGGACAGGCGCTCCTACGAGCAGTACTTC.

The V gene is TRBV3-1 (or the pseudogene TRBV3-2), the J gene TRBJ1-2; D is possibly TRBD1 (6 bases). Germline V CDR1 and CDR2: LGHDT, YNNKEL (reference sequence). This CDR3 region has 16 residues. Trimming shortened V by 4 bases and J by 7 bases, and 22 bases separated the two germline ends. The CDR3 loop reads CASSRGGVGARLGYTF. DNA for the CDR3: TGTGCCAGCAGCCGAGGGGGGGTTGGGGCGAGGCTTGGCTACACCTTC.

The chain employs TRBV2 and TRBJ2-3; possible D gene TRBD2, 7 bases. Trimming shortened V by 7 bases and J by 6 bases, and 26 bases separated the two germline ends. This CDR3 comprises 17 residues. Germline V CDR1 and CDR2: SNHLY, FYNNEI. CDR3 nucleotide sequence: TGTGCCAGCAAGGACAGTCCCCATCCGGGGGAGGGCGATACGCAGTATTTT. It translates to CASKDSPHPGEGDTQYF.

The J gene is TRBJ2-5, the V gene TRBV5-6, with a tentative D call TRBD2 (5 bases). Germline CDR1 reads SGHDT; CDR2 reads YYEEEE. CDR3 size: 13 residues. The V end lost 3 bases, the J end lost 5 bases, and 11 bases lay between the germline ends. As DNA, the CDR3 is TGTGCCAGCAGCTGGGAGAGGAAGGAGACCCAGTACTTC. Encoded protein: CASSWERKETQYF. The whole variable domain, filled in from reference TRBV5-6 and TRBJ2-5, reads DAGVTQSPTHLIKTRGQQVTLRCSPKSGHDTVSWYQQALGQGPQFIFQYYEEEERQRGNFPDRFSGHQFPNYSSELNVNALLLGDSALYLCASSWERKETQYFGPGTRLLVL.

The gene calls are TRBV2 and TRBJ1-3; D is unresolved. The CDR3 extends over 13 amino acids. In germline, CDR1 is SNHLY, CDR2 FYNNEI. The V gene lost 5 bases and the J gene lost 0 bases, with 5 bases spanning the gap. CDR3 protein: CASSTASGNTIYF. For the CDR3, the DNA is TGTGCCAGCAGTACAGCCTCTGGAAACACCATATATTTT.

This sequence joins TRBV6-4 and TRBJ2-1; 11 bases match TRBD2. CDR3 length: 15 amino acids. After removal of 6 bases from V and 6 bases from J, the junction contained 7 bases not matched to a gene. CDR1 is MRHNA, CDR2 SNTAGT, per germline. CDR3 amino acids: CASSKLAGDLNEQFF. Here the CDR3 DNA reads TGTGCCAGCAGCAAACTAGCGGGAGACCTCAATGAGCAGTTCTTC.

The J gene is TRBJ2-1, the V gene TRBV7-9, with 10 bases that match TRBD2. CDR3 length: 18 residues. V was clipped by 2 bases and J by 0 bases; unmatched bases: 7. Per germline, CDR1 SEHNR and CDR2 FQNEAQ (reference sequence). The CDR3 nucleotides read TGTGCCAGCAGCTTAACCAGCGGGGGGGCGAGCTCCTACAATGAGCAGTTCTTC. It specifies CASSLTSGGASSYNEQFF.

V is TRBV29-1 and J is TRBJ2-7, with D perhaps matching TRBD1 (5 bases). From germline, CDR1 is SQVTM and CDR2 ANQGSEA. The CDR3 length is 11 residues. V shed 3 bases and J shed 6 bases, with 9 bases lying between them. The CDR3 here is CSVDRGGEQYF. CDR3 DNA sequence: TGCAGCGTTGATAGGGGCGGCGAGCAGTACTTC.

Only a few counts were recorded for this clone. The chain combines TRBV6-2 or TRBV6-3 with TRBJ1-1; possibly TRBD1 for D (6 bases). Germline CDR1 and CDR2: MNHEY and SVGEGT. This CDR3 has 13 residues. Deletions cut 6 bases from V and 4 bases from J, with 12 bases between. The CDR3 bases are TGTGCCAGCAGCGATACAGGGCTCACTGAAGCTTTCTTT. Its protein is CASSDTGLTEAFF.

This clone came up once. This chain connects TRBV28 to TRBJ1-5; 8 nucleotides agree with TRBD1. With V trimmed by 2 bases and J by 4 bases, 7 bases remained unmatched. From germline, CDR1 is MDHEN and CDR2 SYDVKM. CDR3 length: 16 amino acids. As DNA, the CDR3 is TGTGCCAGCAGTTTAAGCGGGACAGGTGGTAATCAGCCCCAGCATTTT. Its translation is CASSLSGTGGNQPQHF.

The rearrangement uses TRBV6-5 and TRBJ2-7, with 8 nucleotides matching TRBD1. Trimming took 9 bases from V and 10 from J; bases not matched to a gene: 11. The CDR3 loop spans 12 amino acids. Per germline, CDR1 MNHEY and CDR2 SVGAGI. This CDR3 is CASSEGTGAQYF. The CDR3 DNA sequence: TGTGCCAGTTCTGAGGGGACAGGCGCTCAGTACTTC.

The chain joins TRBV7-2 to TRBJ1-2, with a possible D match to TRBD1 (5 bases). Between the trimmed V and J ends, which lost 2 bases and 4 bases, there was a span of 11 bases. CDR3 size: 14 residues. From germline, CDR1 is SGHTA and CDR2 FQGNSA. CDR3 protein: CASSLLQGTYGYTF. CDR3 coding DNA: TGTGCCAGCAGCTTACTTCAGGGAACCTATGGCTACACCTTC.

CDR3 sequence: CASSLARLAASTDTQYF. CDR3 DNA: TGTGCCAGCAGCTTAGCGCGGCTAGCGGCTAGCACAGATACGCAGTATTTT. The genes are TRBV7-9 and TRBJ2-3, with 7 bases matching TRBD2. The ends lost 0 bases at V and 0 bases at J; junction bases unmatched: 6. Germline CDR1 SEHNR, CDR2 FQNEAQ (reference sequence). The CDR3 covers 17 residues.

This chain uses TRBV9 with TRBJ2-5; 7 bases are shared with TRBD1. The CDR3 consists of 14 residues. The V segment lost 4 bases and the J segment 3 bases; nucleotides outside the gene matches: 6. CDR1 is SGDLS, CDR2 YYNGEE, per germline. The DNA for the CDR3 is TGTGCCAGCAGCCCCACCGGGACAGAAGAGACCCAGTACTTC. Its translation: CASSPTGTEETQYF.

The J gene is TRBJ2-7, the V gene TRBV7-9; 10 nucleotides match TRBD2. The CDR3 contains 15 residues. The germline gives CDR1 SEHNR, CDR2 FQNEAQ (reference sequence). The CDR3 reads CASGALLAGLDEQYF. The DNA of the CDR3 is TGTGCTAGCGGAGCCTTACTAGCGGGGTTAGACGAGCAGTACTTC.

This clone has only one observation. The chain recombines TRBV5-5 with TRBJ1-6, with TRBD1 as a possible D gene (6 bases). CDR1 is SGHKS and CDR2 is YYEKEE in the germline V gene (reference sequence). This CDR3 has 16 amino acids. V shed 5 bases and J shed 7 bases, with 19 bases lying between them. The CDR3 coding sequence is TGTGCCAGCAGTACACAGGGTTTGGTTCGAAATTCACCCCTCCACTTT. Translating it yields CASSTQGLVRNSPLHF.

The rearrangement joins TRBV28 to TRBJ2-3; maybe TRBD2 (7 bases). The germline V gene has CDR1 MDHEN and CDR2 SYDVKM. Trimming took 5 bases from V and 0 from J, leaving 21 bases between them. This CDR3 has 18 residues. The CDR3 DNA sequence: TGTGCCAGCAGTCCTTTGGCGGGGGCCGTATCTAGCACAGATACGCAGTATTTT. Protein product: CASSPLAGAVSSTDTQYF.

The chain couples TRBV5-6 to TRBJ1-3; D uncertain. The V end lost 4 bases, the J end lost 0 bases, and 14 bases lay between the germline ends. The CDR3 is made up of 16 amino acids. Germline V gene data show CDR1 as SGHDT and CDR2 as YYEEEE. CDR3 sequence (DNA): TGTGCCAGCAGCCTCTCAGCAAGAGGCTCTGGAAACACCATATATTTT. Translating it yields CASSLSARGSGNTIYF.

The rearrangement uses TRBV5-8 and TRBJ1-1, with 7 positions matching TRBD1. Germline trimming cut 7 bases from V and 3 bases from J; bases unmatched to any gene: 6. The germline CDR1 and CDR2 sequences are SGHTS and YDEGEE. This CDR3 spans 13 amino acids. CDR3 DNA: TGTGCCAGCGTGGGACAGCTGTACACTGAAGCTTTCTTT. Protein sequence: CASVGQLYTEAFF. Full variable domain (remainder filled in from reference TRBV5-8 and TRBJ1-1): EAGVTQSPTHLIKTRGQQATLRCSPISGHTSVYWYQQALGLGLQFLLWYDEGEERNRGNFPPRFSGRQFPNYSSELNVNALELEDSALYLCASVGQLYTEAFFGQGTRLTVV.

This chain uses TRBV30 with TRBJ2-3; TRBD1 matches 11 bases. Per the germline V gene, CDR1 is GTSNPN and CDR2 is SVGIG (reference sequence). CDR3 length: 16 amino acids. The V segment lost 1 base and the J segment 3 bases; nucleotides outside the gene matches: 6. The CDR3: CAWSAPGQGGTDTQYF. Written as DNA, the CDR3 is TGTGCCTGGAGTGCCCCGGGACAGGGGGGGACAGATACGCAGTATTTT. The full variable domain, with the rest looked up from reference TRBV30 and TRBJ2-3, is SQTIHQWPATLVQPVGSPLSLECTVEGTSNPNLYWYRQAAGRGLQLLFYSVGIGQISSEVPQNLSASRPQDRQFILSSKKLLLSDSGFYLCAWSAPGQGGTDTQYFGPGTRLTVL.

The chain combines TRBV27 with TRBJ1-6; no clear D gene. Trimming took 4 bases from V and 7 from J, leaving 17 bases between them. The CDR3 consists of 16 residues. In germline, CDR1 is MNHEY, CDR2 SMNVEV (reference sequence). CDR3 bases: TGTGCCAGCAGTTCGCCGCGGGAGGCTATAAATTCACCCCTCCACTTT. This gives the protein CASSSPREAINSPLHF.